A single sample is the source of the 9 T cell receptor beta chains below, sequenced in a study of beta chain features in type 1 diabetes. All of the isolated RNA was reverse transcribed, so expressed TCRB transcripts were sequenced. Assay: immunoSEQ multiplex PCR; the TCRdb copy retains only in-frame clones and omits some. This table has approximately 140,000 clones, under 60% appearing once. The material sequenced was Tregs from blood. The receptors were sampled from a man aged 18 to 30 in good health.

This clone has only one observation. The chain joins TRBV28 to TRBJ1-2, with 8 bases aligning to TRBD1. CDR3 length: 13 residues. Germline CDR1 MDHEN, CDR2 SYDVKM. Trimming took 10 bases from V and 5 from J; bases not matched to a gene: 9. CDR3 coding DNA: TGTGCCACCAAGGACAGGGTAGCGTATGGCTACACCTTC. Translating gives CATKDRVAYGYTF.

This chain's CDR3 is CASSYRGIRASETF. CDR3 DNA: TGTGCCAGCAGCTATAGGGGGATTAGGGCCTCGGAGACCTTC. The chain combines TRBV27 with TRBJ1-2; D possibly corresponds to TRBD1 (6 bases). V lost 6 bases and J lost 14, with 25 bases in between. Looked up from germline, CDR1 is MNHEY and CDR2 is SMNVEV (reference sequence). The length of the CDR3 is 14 residues.

The CDR3 nucleotides read TGTGCCATCAGTGATACCGGGACTAGCGGGGGCGGAAGGAGGAATGAGCAGTTCTTC. This codes for CAISDTGTSGGGRRNEQFF. V is TRBV10-3 and J is TRBJ2-1, with 14 bases aligning to TRBD2. The V and J ends lost 3 bases and 7 bases, in that order; junction bases with no gene match: 14. The CDR3 contains 19 residues. Germline CDR1 is ENHRY and CDR2 is SYGVKD.

The chain carries TRBV11-1 and TRBJ1-1; perhaps TRBD1 as D (5 bases). Germline V gene data show CDR1 as SGHAT and CDR2 as FQDESV (reference sequence). This CDR3 comprises 15 residues. V was pared by 2 bases and J by 4 bases, with 14 bases between. CDR3 loop: CASSLFGGRATEAFF. The CDR3, as DNA: TGTGCCAGCAGCTTATTTGGTGGCAGGGCCACTGAAGCTTTCTTT.

V is TRBV6-5 and J is TRBJ1-2; TRBD1 agrees at 9 bases. V lost 5 bases to trimming and J lost 5 bases; unmatched junction nucleotides: 6. CDR3 size: 14 residues. CDR1 and CDR2 (germline): MNHEY, SVGAGI. DNA for the CDR3: TGTGCCAGCAGTCGCACAGGGGGCGGGTATGGCTACACCTTC. Encoded protein: CASSRTGGGYGYTF.

The chain is built from TRBV6-6 and TRBJ2-7, with D possibly being TRBD2 (6 bases). The CDR3 is 16 amino acids. V lost 2 bases and J 2 bases, leaving 16 bases between the germline ends. Germline CDR1 MNHNY, CDR2 SVGAGI (reference sequence). CDR3 DNA: TGTGCCAGCAGTTACAGGACCACTCGGGGGACCTACGAGCAGTACTTC. Protein product: CASSYRTTRGTYEQYF.

The chain is built from TRBV18 and TRBJ2-1; perhaps TRBD2 as D (5 bases). V was pared by 3 bases and J by 7 bases, with 10 bases between. The CDR3 contains 13 residues. The germline V gene has CDR1 KGHSH and CDR2 LQKENI. The CDR3 loop reads CASSPSSGNEQFF. The CDR3 DNA reads as TGTGCCAGCTCACCTTCCTCGGGGAATGAGCAGTTCTTC.

The CDR3 is CASSQVWQDEAFF. DNA for the CDR3: TGTGCCAGCAGCCAAGTTTGGCAGGATGAAGCTTTCTTT. The chain couples TRBV14 to TRBJ1-1; D is unresolved. Trimming removed 1 base from V and 7 bases from J, with 10 bases in between. The germline gives CDR1 SGHDN, CDR2 FVKESK. CDR3 size: 13 residues.

This clone turned up a few times. The chain employs TRBV28 and TRBJ1-5, with TRBD1 identical over 9 bases. V was pared by 6 bases and J by 6 bases, with 12 bases of the junction left unmatched. Germline CDR1 reads MDHEN; CDR2 reads SYDVKM. The CDR3 length is 16 residues. The CDR3 bases are TGTGCCAGCAGGCCCATGTCGACAGGGGGAAGTCAGCCCCAGCATTTT. Translated, it gives CASRPMSTGGSQPQHF.